This T cell receptor (beta chain) was profiled in a study of blood T cells in healthy people across ages. The germline V gene encodes CDR1 ENHRY and CDR2 SYGVKD. The V gene lost 11 bases and the J gene lost 0 bases, with 23 bases spanning the gap. The CDR3 is 17 amino acids. It was with a sample-barcoded 5' primer and a J-beta primer mix that a second PCR of roughly 7 to 12 cycles was run. TCRdb passed the 5' RACE reads through MiXCR, listing each CDR3 protein once. The data hold about 640,000 distinct CDR3 sequences, with 58% observed a single time. Findings and limits, study-wide: The recorded TCR beta diversity per million T cells decreased in a roughly linear manner with age.

In regard to this clonotype: The antigen remains unidentified.

This receptor was identified in a man in his 60s in good health. This chain joins TRBV10-3 and TRBJ2-1; TRBD2 is a possible D gene (7 bases). The sample taken for sequencing was blood. CDR3 sequence reads: CAVIRGGPQSSYNEQFF. The CDR3 nucleotides are TGTGCCGTAATTAGGGGGGGCCCGCAGAGCTCCTACAATGAGCAGTTCTTC.